The next 18 T cell receptor beta chains were all read from a single sample in a study of a mutant IDH1 vaccine in newly diagnosed glioma. The repertoire was sequenced with immunoSEQ multiplex PCR; TCRdb's copy has only in-frame clones and lacks some. The data contain under 60,000 clones, 76% of them seen just once; the ten biggest clones take up 4% to 5.5%. Time point of the sample: week 47, end of study. In every dose of vaccine, 300 ug of mutant IDH1 20-mer peptide was given alongside topical imiquimod. Their antigens are not known. Sequencing used PBMCs, obtained from a glioma patient whose treatment included an IDH1 peptide vaccine. The receptors originated from a woman in her thirties or forties with glioma. Some clones in this sample may be carry-over from other donors' samples.

The rearrangement links TRBV6-5 to TRBJ1-1; D may be TRBD1 (5 bases). The CDR3 covers 15 residues. Trimming stripped 0 bases from V and 0 bases from J, with 8 bases between. Per germline, CDR1 MNHEY and CDR2 SVGAGI. Here the CDR3 reads CASSYSWGMNTEAFF. The CDR3 DNA reads as TGTGCCAGCAGTTACTCCTGGGGGATGAACACTGAAGCTTTCTTT.

The genes are TRBV5-6 and TRBJ2-1; D might be TRBD2 (5 bases). CDR1 is SGHDT, CDR2 YYEEEE, per germline. CDR3 length: 13 amino acids. V was trimmed by 5 bases and J by 12 bases, leaving 18 bases between them. The CDR3 sequence is CASRPLGLGGQFF. CDR3 in DNA: TGTGCCAGCAGGCCACTCGGACTGGGTGGGCAGTTCTTC. Looking up the rest from reference TRBV5-6 and TRBJ2-1 gives the full variable domain: DAGVTQSPTHLIKTRGQQVTLRCSPKSGHDTVSWYQQALGQGPQFIFQYYEEEERQRGNFPDRFSGHQFPNYSSELNVNALLLGDSALYLCASRPLGLGGQFFGPGTRLTVL.

This clone was recorded once. The chain links TRBV9 to TRBJ1-2; D not resolved. V was clipped by 5 bases and J by 3 bases, with 8 bases between them. CDR3 size: 12 residues. Germline assignment: CDR1 SGDLS and CDR2 YYNGEE. CDR3 in DNA: TGTGCCAGCAGGGTCCCAGACTATGGCTACACCTTC. It codes for CASRVPDYGYTF. Based on the CDR3 plus reference TRBV9 and TRBJ1-2, the full variable domain is DSGVTQTPKHLITATGQRVTLRCSPRSGDLSVYWYQQSLDQGLQFLIQYYNGEERAKGNILERFSAQQFPDLHSELNLSSLELGDSALYFCASRVPDYGYTFGSGTRLTVV.

This chain links TRBV2 with TRBJ1-1; 7 bases line up with TRBD1. The CDR3 has 13 residues. Germline CDR1 is SNHLY and CDR2 is FYNNEI. V dropped 5 bases and J dropped 5; count of bases not matched to a gene: 5. Here the CDR3 DNA reads TGTGCCAGCAGTCCACAGGGGCCGACTGAAGCTTTCTTT. Its protein is CASSPQGPTEAFF.

This sequence joins TRBV12-5 and TRBJ1-1; D uncertain. Germline loops: CDR1 LGHNT, CDR2 FRNRAP. The V end was cut by 0 bases, the J end by 1 base, with 12 bases between. The CDR3 extends over 16 amino acids. CDR3 DNA sequence: TGTGCTAGTGGTTTGGTACTAGGCAGACCGAACACTGAAGCTTTCTTT. Translating it yields CASGLVLGRPNTEAFF.

The chain joins TRBV5-4 to TRBJ1-1; a weak D match, TRBD1 (6 bases). Trimming pared 0 bases from V and 5 bases from J, leaving 11 bases between. Looked up from germline, CDR1 is SGHNT and CDR2 is YYREEE (reference sequence). The CDR3 totals 14 residues. In nucleotides, the CDR3 is TGTGCCAGCAGCTTGGGGGGGCGCGGAACTGAAGCTTTCTTT. Translation: CASSLGGRGTEAFF.

This rearrangement joins TRBV27 to TRBJ2-7; TRBD2 is a possible D gene (6 bases). V was shortened by 8 bases and J by 5 bases, with 19 bases between the two germline ends. Germline CDR1 is MNHEY and CDR2 is SMNVEV (reference sequence). This CDR3 has 14 residues. CDR3 residues: CASSSRGTLNEQYF. The CDR3 nucleotides are TGTGCCAGCTCTTCACGGGGGACCCTAAACGAGCAGTACTTC.

The V gene is TRBV6-5, the J gene TRBJ2-5; D gene ambiguous. Between the trimmed V and J ends, which lost 8 bases and 7 bases, there was a span of 17 bases. The CDR3 length is 13 residues. Looked up from germline, CDR1 is MNHEY and CDR2 is SVGAGI. The chain's CDR3 is CASFSGSVGTQYF. The CDR3 DNA reads TGTGCCAGCTTCTCTGGGTCAGTTGGGACCCAGTACTTC.

CDR3 sequence: CASSARQGAGQPQHF. For the CDR3, the DNA is TGTGCCAGCAGCGCGAGACAGGGAGCGGGTCAGCCCCAGCATTTT. J is TRBJ1-5 and V is TRBV11-2; TRBD1 matches 7 bases. Germline assignment: CDR1 SGHAT and CDR2 FQNNGV. V was pared by 5 bases and J by 6 bases, with 10 bases of the junction left unmatched. CDR3 length equals 15 residues.

V is TRBV5-6 and J is TRBJ2-3; D could derive from TRBD1 or TRBD2 (5 bases each). The CDR3 consists of 16 residues. V lost 3 bases, J lost 0 bases, and 14 bases lay in between. Germline V gene data show CDR1 as SGHDT and CDR2 as YYEEEE. In DNA, the CDR3 is TGTGCCAGCAGCTGGTCGCCGGGACCCAGCACAGATACGCAGTATTTT. Protein: CASSWSPGPSTDTQYF.

This rearrangement joins TRBV4-1 to TRBJ2-1, with 10 bases aligning to TRBD2. The CDR3 has 16 residues. The V gene end was trimmed by 0 bases and the J gene end by 7 bases; junction bases not matched to a gene: 6. Germline V gene sequence: CDR1 MGHRA, CDR2 YSYEKL. CDR3 region: CASSQEKRGGRNEQFF. DNA of the CDR3: TGCGCCAGCAGCCAAGAGAAGCGGGGGGGCAGGAATGAGCAGTTCTTC.

The genes are TRBV19 and TRBJ1-2, with no clear D. The CDR3 is made up of 15 amino acids. The germline V gene encodes CDR1 LNHDA and CDR2 SQIVND (reference sequence). Between the trimmed V and J ends, which lost 5 bases and 8 bases, there was a span of 21 bases. CDR3 in DNA: TGTGCCAGTAGTTACTCCGTGCGGGGAGGTGGGGGCTACACCTTC. Protein product: CASSYSVRGGGGYTF.

J is TRBJ2-1 and V is TRBV30; either TRBD1 or TRBD2 may supply D (6 bases each). CDR1 is GTSNPN, CDR2 SVGIG, per germline (reference sequence). The length of the CDR3 is 14 residues. V was pared by 2 bases and J by 5 bases, with 13 bases between. CDR3 nucleotides: TGTGCCTGGAGTAGGGGGGACCAAAACAATGAGCAGTTCTTC. Amino acid sequence: CAWSRGDQNNEQFF.

The rearrangement uses TRBV4-2 and TRBJ1-2, with D maybe TRBD1 (5 bases). V was trimmed by 5 bases and J by 4 bases, leaving 17 bases between them. The CDR3 spans 15 residues. CDR1 and CDR2 (germline): LGHNA, YNFKEQ. This CDR3 is CASSSIQGEGYGYTF. Written as DNA, the CDR3 is TGTGCCAGCAGCAGCATTCAGGGCGAGGGCTATGGCTACACCTTC.

The gene calls are TRBV7-8 and TRBJ2-2; 8 positions agree with TRBD1. Germline-derived CDR1 and CDR2 are SGHVS and FQNEAQ. The CDR3 is made up of 16 amino acids. V shed 0 bases, J shed 5 bases, and the junction held 5 bases outside the gene matches. CDR3 bases: TGTGCCAGCAGCTTAGCGGGACAGGTGGTAACCGGGGAGCTGTTTTTT. Protein product: CASSLAGQVVTGELFF. Together with reference TRBV7-8 and TRBJ2-2, the CDR3 gives the full variable domain: GAGVSQSPRYKVAKRGQDVALRCDPISGHVSLFWYQQALGQGPEFLTYFQNEAQLDKSGLPSDRFFAERPEGSVSTLKIQRTQQEDSAVYLCASSLAGQVVTGELFFGEGSRLTVL.

CDR3 coding DNA: TGTGCCAGCTCACCCGCCGACAGACCCCCCTCTGGAAACACCATATATTTT. Its protein product is CASSPADRPPSGNTIYF. This chain joins TRBV18 and TRBJ1-3; tentatively, D is TRBD1 (5 bases). CDR3 length: 17 residues. Germline V gene lookup returns CDR1 KGHSH and CDR2 LQKENI. V lost 3 bases, J lost 0 bases, and 15 bases lay in between. The whole variable domain, remainder taken from reference TRBV18 and TRBJ1-3, is NAGVMQNPRHLVRRRGQEARLRCSPMKGHSHVYWYRQLPEEGLKFMVYLQKENIIDESGMPKERFSAEFPKEGPSILRIQQVVRGDSAAYFCASSPADRPPSGNTIYFGEGSWLTVV.

The chain has TRBV4-3 and TRBJ1-1; D might be TRBD1 (6 bases). Trimming left V 4 bases short and J 4 bases short, with 13 bases between. Germline CDR1 reads LGHNA; CDR2 reads YSLEER. The CDR3 covers 14 residues. CDR3 sequence (DNA): TGCGCCAGCAGCCGTCAGGGGTTTGGCACTGAAGCTTTCTTT. This codes for CASSRQGFGTEAFF.

The chain couples TRBV6-5 to TRBJ1-5; weak D call: TRBD1 (6 bases). This CDR3 region has 14 residues. Germline V CDR1 and CDR2: MNHEY, SVGAGI. Trimming shortened V by 6 bases and J by 2 bases, and 11 bases separated the two germline ends. The DNA for the CDR3 is TGTGCCAGCAGCAACGAGGGGGGCAATCAGCCCCAGCATTTT. Translating gives CASSNEGGNQPQHF.